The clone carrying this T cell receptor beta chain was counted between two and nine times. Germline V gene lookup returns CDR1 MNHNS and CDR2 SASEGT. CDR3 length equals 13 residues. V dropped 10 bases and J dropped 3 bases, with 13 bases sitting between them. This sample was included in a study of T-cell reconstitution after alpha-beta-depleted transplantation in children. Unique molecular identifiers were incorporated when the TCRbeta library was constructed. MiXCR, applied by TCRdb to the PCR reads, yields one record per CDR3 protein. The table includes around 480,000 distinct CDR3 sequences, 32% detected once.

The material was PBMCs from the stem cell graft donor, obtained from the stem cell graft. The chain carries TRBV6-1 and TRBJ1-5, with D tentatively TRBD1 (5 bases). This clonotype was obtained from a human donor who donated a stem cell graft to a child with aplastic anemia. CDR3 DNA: TGTGCCACCTCATGGGGGTTCAATCAGCCCCAGCATTTT. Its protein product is CATSWGFNQPQHF.